This TCR beta chain emerged from a study of T cells in localized non-small cell lung cancer. General study points: Clonality of T cells reached its maximum in uninvolved adjacent lung, surpassing tumor. A denser population of T cells in blood accompanied longer overall survival. Adjacent lung tissue had a median approximately 57 of the top 100 clones found in the tumor.

Assay used: immunoSEQ multiplex PCR; TCRdb lists only in-frame clones, some missing. The sample has roughly 1,500 clones, about 26% seen once. With regard to this clone: The antigen remains undetermined.

Trimming removed 6 bases from V and 4 bases from J, with 12 bases in between. Germline CDR1 and CDR2: WSHSY and SAAADI. The length of the CDR3 is 13 residues. The V call is TRBV10-2, the J call TRBJ1-1; tentative D call: TRBD1 (6 bases). The sample here was lung tumor tissue, taken before any cancer treatment. The clonotype was recovered from a man aged 40-75 years with stage II lung adenocarcinoma. This CDR3 reads CASRKGGFTEAFF. In DNA form, the CDR3 reads TGCGCCAGCAGAAAGGGGGGGTTCACTGAAGCTTTCTTT.